Given below is one T cell receptor (beta chain) in context. This sample is drawn from a study of cytomegalovirus exposure and HLA in healthy donors. Trimming at V came to 4 bases and at J to 3 bases, leaving 4 bases not matched to a gene. The CDR3 spans 14 residues. Germline V lookup: CDR1 SGHTA, CDR2 FQGNSA. The primer mix had 60 Vbeta and 13 Jbeta primers. Repertoires were generated with immunoSEQ multiplex PCR, while TCRdb's copy carries only in-frame clones and drops some. This table holds about 160,000 clones, roughly 80% found once. Sequenced sample: PBMCs. The V gene is TRBV7-2, the J gene TRBJ2-7, with 9 nucleotides matching TRBD2. This TCR came from a man aged 40-55 years in good health and CMV-seronegative. CDR3 in DNA: TGTGCCAGCAGCTCCTCTAGCGGGGTCTACGAGCAGTACTTC. Translation: CASSSSSGVYEQYF.